These T cell receptor beta chains were read from a single sample in a study of human T cells and chemical hapten exposure. TCRdb reprocessed the RACE reads with MiXCR, giving one entry per CDR3 protein. The sample has roughly 100,000 distinct CDR3 sequences; roughly 10% are singletons. This material consisted of whole blood, taken in connection with sensitization to the hapten diphenylcyclopropenone (DPC). The receptors were sampled from a woman aged 60-75 years with alopecia areata. Some clones in this sample may be carry-over from other donors' samples. Both conserved end residues are part of each CDR3. The order of the fields is J gene, D gene, clone size, V gene, CDR3 protein, CDR3 DNA. The D gene is left open where the match is weak. Size is stated for part of the rows, as once, few or many counts, or as a class when the clone is expanded.

TRBJ2-1 TRBD2 many TRBV20-1 CSAREPGLAGGYEQFF TGCAGTGCTAGAGAACCGGGACTAGCGGGGGGTTATGAGCAGTTCTTC
TRBJ2-1 . . TRBV5-1 CASANSGSSYNEQFF TGCGCCAGCGCTAATAGCGGAAGCTCCTACAATGAGCAGTTCTTC
TRBJ1-3 . few TRBV10-3 CAIGAVSGNTIYF TGTGCTATCGGGGCAGTCTCTGGAAACACCATATATTTT
TRBJ1-2 TRBD1 many TRBV7-9 CAIQLLQGNGYTF TGTGCCATCCAACTTTTACAGGGGAATGGCTACACCTTC
TRBJ2-5 . many TRBV4-2 CASSQDMMPEETQYF TGTGCCAGCAGCCAAGATATGATGCCAGAAGAGACCCAGTACTTC
TRBJ1-2 . . TRBV19 CASSIAQSSLGGYTF TGTGCCAGTAGTATTGCCCAGAGTTCCTTGGGTGGCTACACCTTC
TRBJ1-2 . . TRBV4-2 CASSQGVRARGYTF TGTGCCAGCAGCCAAGGAGTCAGGGCTAGGGGCTACACCTTC
TRBJ1-1 . . TRBV7-6 CASSPGQYTEAFF TGTGCCAGCAGCCCAGGACAGTACACTGAAGCTTTCTTT
TRBJ2-6 TRBD1 many TRBV11-2 CASSLGWGQGSSGANVLTF TGTGCCAGCAGCTTAGGGTGGGGACAGGGGAGCTCTGGGGCCAACGTCCTGACTTTC
TRBJ2-3 . few TRBV12-3/TRBV12-4 CASSLFPPDTQYF TGTGCCAGCAGTTTGTTCCCTCCAGATACGCAGTATTTT
TRBJ1-1 . many TRBV7-2 CASSLGRANTEVFF TGTGCCAGCAGCTTAGGACGGGCCAACACTGAAGTTTTCTTT
TRBJ2-7 . few TRBV12-2 CASRLALGNYEQYF TGTGCAAGTCGCTTAGCGCTGGGGAACTACGAGCAGTACTTC
TRBJ2-1 TRBD1 few TRBV4-1 CASSRTGQGPNEQFF TGCGCCAGCAGCCGGACGGGACAGGGCCCAAATGAGCAGTTCTTC
TRBJ1-1 . few TRBV19 CASSIAGLQGTLEEAFF TGTGCCAGTAGTATAGCGGGTCTACAGGGAACTCTTGAAGAAGCTTTCTTT
TRBJ2-7 . . TRBV6-6 CASSYGQGSEQYF TGTGCCAGCAGTTACGGGCAGGGGAGCGAGCAGTACTTC
TRBJ1-3 . many TRBV30 CAWTRLGRGNTIYF TGTGCCTGGACCAGGTTGGGACGAGGAAACACCATATATTTT